These T cell receptor beta chains were read from a single sample in a study of OX40 agonist ivuxolimab in advanced cancers. The repertoire was sequenced with immunoSEQ multiplex PCR; TCRdb's copy has only in-frame clones and lacks some. The sample yields roughly 60,000 clones, under 90% seen once. This specimen was CD4+ or CD8+ T cells sorted from blood, taken in a trial of the OX40 agonist ivuxolimab. These receptors all stem from an adult with an advanced solid tumor such as melanoma, head and neck, liver or kidney cancer. The CDR3 runs from the conserved cysteine through the conserved F or W. The order of the fields is D gene, J gene, V gene, clone size, CDR3 protein, CDR3 DNA. D genes are given only for firm matches. Only some rows state a clone size, as once, few, many or a class for expanded clones.

- TRBJ1-5 TRBV6-1 medium-sized CASSEAGHNNQPQHF TGTGCCAGCAGTGAGGCGGGGCACAACAATCAGCCCCAGCATTTT
- TRBJ2-3 TRBV11-1 few CASSFTGSDTQYF TGTGCCAGCAGCTTTACAGGGTCAGATACGCAGTATTTT
- TRBJ2-2 TRBV10-2 - CASTGVGELFF TGCGCCAGCACGGGAGTCGGGGAGCTGTTTTTT
TRBD2 TRBJ2-1 TRBV18 once CASSSGLEAGNEQFF TGTGCCAGCTCATCGGGACTAGAAGCCGGGAATGAGCAGTTCTTC
- TRBJ1-5 TRBV21-1 - CASWGRGCGNQPQHF TGTGCCAGCTGGGGCAGGGGTTGTGGCAATCAGCCCCAGCATTTT
- TRBJ2-7 TRBV25-1 once CASSERVSEQYF TGTGCCAGCAGTGAAAGAGTGAGCGAGCAGTACTTC
TRBD2 TRBJ2-2 TRBV7-3 - CASSLVGTSGGLNTGELFF TGTGCCAGCAGCTTAGTAGGAACTAGCGGGGGGCTAAACACCGGGGAGCTGTTTTTT
- TRBJ2-7 TRBV7-3 - CASSATGSYEQYF TGTGCCAGCAGCGCGACGGGCTCCTACGAGCAGTACTTC
TRBD2 TRBJ2-1 TRBV18 few CASSPTGSGGAYNEQFF TGTGCCAGCTCACCAACGGGTAGCGGGGGGGCCTACAATGAGCAGTTCTTC
TRBD2 TRBJ2-3 TRBV2 few CASRWTSGKEYF TGTGCCAGCAGGTGGACTAGCGGGAAAGAGTATTTT
TRBD1 TRBJ2-7 TRBV7-8 - CASSFSDRGPYPYEQYF TGTGCCAGCAGCTTCAGCGACAGGGGGCCTTACCCCTACGAGCAGTACTTC
- TRBJ2-5 TRBV21-1 once CASSKGTEKIQETQYF TGTGCCAGCAGCAAGGGAACAGAGAAAATACAAGAGACCCAGTACTTC
- TRBJ1-4 TRBV5-1 - CASSLGNEKLFF TGCGCCAGCAGCTTGGGGAATGAAAAACTGTTTTTT
- TRBJ2-2 TRBV5-6 - CASRRGQTNTGELFF TGTGCCAGCAGGCGTGGACAGACGAACACCGGGGAGCTGTTTTTT
- TRBJ1-1 TRBV10-3 - CAISESQGLIAEAFF TGTGCCATCAGTGAGTCTCAGGGGCTAATCGCTGAAGCTTTCTTT
- TRBJ2-5 TRBV28 - CASTAQETQYF TGTGCCAGCACCGCACAAGAGACCCAGTACTTC
- TRBJ2-5 TRBV11-2 - CASSLDRGRGQTQYF TGTGCCAGCAGCTTAGATAGGGGAAGGGGACAGACCCAGTACTTC
- TRBJ1-2 TRBV28 - CASSRQISNYGYTF TGTGCCAGCAGTAGACAGATATCTAACTATGGCTACACCTTC
TRBD1 TRBJ2-5 TRBV19 - CASSIDGTGAGETQYF TGTGCCAGTAGTATAGATGGGACAGGGGCGGGAGAGACCCAGTACTTC
- TRBJ2-3 TRBV19 - CASSIPSGVSVNTQYF TGTGCCAGTAGTATCCCATCGGGGGTTTCGGTGAATACGCAGTATTTT
- TRBJ2-5 TRBV6-6 once CASSYSQLAAQETQYF TGTGCCAGCAGTTACTCGCAGCTAGCAGCCCAAGAGACCCAGTACTTC
TRBD1 TRBJ1-4 TRBV30 - CAWSVRQGGGEKLFF TGTGCCTGGAGTGTCCGACAGGGAGGCGGTGAAAAACTGTTTTTT
TRBD1 TRBJ1-2 TRBV27 - CASSFGDRSLGGYTF TGTGCCAGCAGTTTCGGGGACAGGTCTTTGGGAGGCTACACCTTC
- TRBJ2-3 TRBV6-6 - CASTRRDTQYF TGTGCCAGCACGAGGCGAGATACGCAGTATTTT
TRBD2 TRBJ2-7 TRBV10-3 - CAISSLAGDEQYF TGTGCCATCAGTTCGCTAGCGGGGGACGAGCAGTACTTC
TRBD1 TRBJ1-4 TRBV5-1 - CASSPGTGGDEKLFF TGCGCCAGCAGCCCCGGGACAGGGGGCGATGAAAAACTGTTTTTT
- TRBJ2-5 TRBV6-6 - CASSGKGVRDETQYF TGTGCCAGCAGTGGCAAGGGGGTTAGAGATGAGACCCAGTACTTC
- TRBJ1-2 TRBV10-3 - CAISERLDYGYTF TGTGCCATCAGTGAGAGGTTAGACTATGGCTACACCTTC
TRBD1 TRBJ2-1 TRBV27 - CASSLPGTDNEQFF TGTGCCAGCAGTTTACCCGGGACAGACAATGAGCAGTTCTTC
TRBD2 TRBJ2-1 TRBV28 - CASRSLAGGGEQFF TGTGCCAGCCGGAGTCTAGCGGGAGGAGGGGAGCAGTTCTTC
- TRBJ1-1 TRBV7-9 few CASSTGLGNTEAFF TGTGCCAGCAGCACAGGGCTCGGGAACACTGAAGCTTTCTTT
- TRBJ1-5 TRBV30 few CAWSVQGFGQPQHF TGTGCCTGGAGTGTACAGGGTTTCGGTCAGCCCCAGCATTTT